In this sample, the clone carrying this TCR beta chain is medium-sized. TCRdb reprocessed the RT-PCR reads via MiXCR and lists one record per CDR3 protein. Of hundreds of distinct CDR3 sequences detected, 1% to 1.5% appear once; the ten largest clones hold roughly 40%. This sample is drawn from a study of patients and donors after allogeneic stem cell transplantation. The V end was cut by 5 bases, the J end by 3 bases, with 7 bases between. Germline CDR1 and CDR2: SGHVS and FNYEAQ. The CDR3 contains 12 residues. The source of this sequence is a human donor who was either an allogeneic HSCT recipient or a stem cell or donor lymphocyte infusion donor (not recorded which). It is not recorded whose cells these are; they may come from a transplant donor. Sequenced material: blood, either unsorted or a sorted T cell fraction (not recorded which). The chain joins TRBV7-6 to TRBJ2-5; D unresolved. The DNA of the CDR3 is TGTGCCAGCAGCCCTCGGGAAGAGACCCAGTACTTC. This sequence encodes CASSPREETQYF.